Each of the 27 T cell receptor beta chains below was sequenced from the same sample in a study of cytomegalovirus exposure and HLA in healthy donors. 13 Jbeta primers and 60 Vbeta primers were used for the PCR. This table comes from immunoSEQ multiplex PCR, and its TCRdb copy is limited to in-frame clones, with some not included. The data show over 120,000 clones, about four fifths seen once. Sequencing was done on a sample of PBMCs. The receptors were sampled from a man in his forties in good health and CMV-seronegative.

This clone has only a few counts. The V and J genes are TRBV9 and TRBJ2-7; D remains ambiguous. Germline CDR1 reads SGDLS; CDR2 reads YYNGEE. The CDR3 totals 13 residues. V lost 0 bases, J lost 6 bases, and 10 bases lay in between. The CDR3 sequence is CASSVGFPSEQYF. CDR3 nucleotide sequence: TGTGCCAGCAGCGTAGGGTTCCCTAGCGAGCAGTACTTC.

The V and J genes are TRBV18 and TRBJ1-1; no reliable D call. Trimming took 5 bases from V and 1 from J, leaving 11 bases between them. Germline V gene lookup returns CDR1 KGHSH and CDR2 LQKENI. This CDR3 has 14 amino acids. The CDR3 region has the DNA TGTGCCAGCTCATTATGGACTGAGAACACTGAAGCTTTCTTT. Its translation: CASSLWTENTEAFF.

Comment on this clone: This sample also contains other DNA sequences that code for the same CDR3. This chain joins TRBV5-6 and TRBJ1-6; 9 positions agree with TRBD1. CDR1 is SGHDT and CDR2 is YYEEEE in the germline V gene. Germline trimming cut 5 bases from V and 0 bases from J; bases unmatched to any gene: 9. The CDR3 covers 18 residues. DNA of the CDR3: TGTGCCAGCAGTCTTGACAGGGGGATGTTCTCCTATAATTCACCCCTCCACTTT. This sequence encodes CASSLDRGMFSYNSPLHF.

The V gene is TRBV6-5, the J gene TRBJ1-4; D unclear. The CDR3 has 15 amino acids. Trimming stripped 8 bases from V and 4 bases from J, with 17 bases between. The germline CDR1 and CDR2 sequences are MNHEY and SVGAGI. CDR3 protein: CASREVQDYNEKLFF. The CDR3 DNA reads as TGTGCCAGCCGGGAGGTCCAGGACTATAATGAAAAACTGTTTTTT.

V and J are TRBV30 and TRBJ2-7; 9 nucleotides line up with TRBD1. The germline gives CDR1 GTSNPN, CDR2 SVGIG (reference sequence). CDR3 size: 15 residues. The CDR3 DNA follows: TGTGCAATCACCCGGCGGGACAGGGTAGGGTACGAGCAGTACTTC. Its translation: CAITRRDRVGYEQYF.

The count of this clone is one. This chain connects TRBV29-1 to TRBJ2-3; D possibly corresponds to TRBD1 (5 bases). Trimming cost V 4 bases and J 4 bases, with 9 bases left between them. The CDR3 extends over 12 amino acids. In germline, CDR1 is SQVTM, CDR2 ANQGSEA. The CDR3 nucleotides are TGCAGCGTTGTAAAAGGGGCAGATACGCAGTATTTT. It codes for CSVVKGADTQYF.

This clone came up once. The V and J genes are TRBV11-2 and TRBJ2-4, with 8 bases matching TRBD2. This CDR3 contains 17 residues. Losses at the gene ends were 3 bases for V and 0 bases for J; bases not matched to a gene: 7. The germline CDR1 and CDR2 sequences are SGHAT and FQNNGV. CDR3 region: CASSFSGGAVAKNIQYF. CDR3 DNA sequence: TGTGCCAGCAGCTTTTCCGGGGGGGCTGTAGCCAAAAACATTCAGTACTTC.

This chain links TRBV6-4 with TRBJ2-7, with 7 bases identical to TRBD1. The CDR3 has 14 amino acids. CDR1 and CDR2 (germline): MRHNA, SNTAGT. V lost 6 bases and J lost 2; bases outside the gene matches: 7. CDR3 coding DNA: TGTGCCAGCAGATCCGGGACAGAGCCCTACGAGCAGTACTTC. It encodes CASRSGTEPYEQYF.

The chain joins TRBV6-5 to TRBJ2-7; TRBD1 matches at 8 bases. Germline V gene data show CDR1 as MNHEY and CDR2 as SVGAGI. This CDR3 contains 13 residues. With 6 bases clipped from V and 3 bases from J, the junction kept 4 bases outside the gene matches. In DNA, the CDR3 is TGTGCCAGCAGACCGACAGGGGTCTACGAGCAGTACTTC. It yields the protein CASRPTGVYEQYF.

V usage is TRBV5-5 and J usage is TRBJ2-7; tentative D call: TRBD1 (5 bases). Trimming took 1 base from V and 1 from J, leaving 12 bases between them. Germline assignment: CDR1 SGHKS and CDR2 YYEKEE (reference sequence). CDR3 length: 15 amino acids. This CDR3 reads CASSLLRQTSYEQYF. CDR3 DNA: TGTGCCAGCAGCTTGTTGCGACAGACTTCCTACGAGCAGTACTTC.

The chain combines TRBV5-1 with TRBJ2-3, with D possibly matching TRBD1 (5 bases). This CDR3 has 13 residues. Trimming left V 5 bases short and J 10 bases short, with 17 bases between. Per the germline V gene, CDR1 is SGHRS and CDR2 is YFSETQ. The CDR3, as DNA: TGCGCCAGCAGATACAACCCACAGGATCCGCAGTATTTT. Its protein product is CASRYNPQDPQYF. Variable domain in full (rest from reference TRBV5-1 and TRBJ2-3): KAGVTQTPRYLIKTRGQQVTLSCSPISGHRSVSWYQQTPGQGLQFLFEYFSETQRNKGNFPGRFSGRQFSNSRSEMNVSTLELGDSALYLCASRYNPQDPQYFGPGTRLTVL.

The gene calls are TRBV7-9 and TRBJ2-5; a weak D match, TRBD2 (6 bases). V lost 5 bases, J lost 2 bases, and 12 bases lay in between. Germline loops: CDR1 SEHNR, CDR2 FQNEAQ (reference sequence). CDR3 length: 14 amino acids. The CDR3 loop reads CASSTGREQETQYF. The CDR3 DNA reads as TGTGCCAGCAGCACCGGACGGGAGCAAGAGACCCAGTACTTC.

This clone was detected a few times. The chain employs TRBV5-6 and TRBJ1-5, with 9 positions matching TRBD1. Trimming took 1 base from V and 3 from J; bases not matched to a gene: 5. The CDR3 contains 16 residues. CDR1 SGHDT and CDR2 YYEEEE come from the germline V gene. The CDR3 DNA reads TGTGCCAGCAGCTTGATGGGACAGGGTAACAATCAGCCCCAGCATTTT. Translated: CASSLMGQGNNQPQHF.

The CDR3 coding sequence is TGCGCCAGCAGCTTGGGACTCAATCAGCCCCAGCATTTT. Translated: CASSLGLNQPQHF. The chain joins TRBV5-1 to TRBJ1-5; D not resolved. The germline V and J ends were trimmed by 0 bases and 3 bases, with 4 bases remaining between them. Per the germline V gene, CDR1 is SGHRS and CDR2 is YFSETQ. This CDR3 comprises 13 residues.

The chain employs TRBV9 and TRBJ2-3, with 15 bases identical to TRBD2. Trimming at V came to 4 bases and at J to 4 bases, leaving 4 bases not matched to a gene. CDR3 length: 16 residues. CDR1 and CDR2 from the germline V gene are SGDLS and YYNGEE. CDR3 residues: CASSSGLAGGPDTQYF. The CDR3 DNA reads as TGTGCCAGCAGCTCCGGACTAGCGGGGGGGCCAGATACGCAGTATTTT.

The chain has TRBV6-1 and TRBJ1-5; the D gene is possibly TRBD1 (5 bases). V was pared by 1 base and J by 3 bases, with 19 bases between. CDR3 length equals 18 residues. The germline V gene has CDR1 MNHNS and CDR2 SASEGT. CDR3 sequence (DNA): TGTGCCAGCAGTGAAGGGGGGATTTTTGCGGGGTACAATCAGCCCCAGCATTTT. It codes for CASSEGGIFAGYNQPQHF.

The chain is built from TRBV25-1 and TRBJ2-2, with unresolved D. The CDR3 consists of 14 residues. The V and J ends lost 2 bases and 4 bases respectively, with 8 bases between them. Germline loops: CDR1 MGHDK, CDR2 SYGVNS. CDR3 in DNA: TGTGCCAGCAGTGAAACCAGGCTCACCGGGGAGCTGTTTTTT. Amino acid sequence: CASSETRLTGELFF. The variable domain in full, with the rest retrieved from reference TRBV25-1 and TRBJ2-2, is EADIYQTPRYLVIGTGKKITLECSQTMGHDKMYWYQQDPGMELHLIHYSYGVNSTEKGDLSSESTVSRIRTEHFPLTLESARPSHTSQYLCASSETRLTGELFFGEGSRLTVL.

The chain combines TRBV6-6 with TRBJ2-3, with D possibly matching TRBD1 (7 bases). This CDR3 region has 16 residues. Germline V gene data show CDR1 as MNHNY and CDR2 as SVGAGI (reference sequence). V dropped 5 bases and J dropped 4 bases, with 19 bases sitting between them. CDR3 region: CASSLPGQGGADTQYF. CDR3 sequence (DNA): TGTGCCAGCAGTCTTCCCGGGCAGGGGGGCGCAGATACGCAGTATTTT.

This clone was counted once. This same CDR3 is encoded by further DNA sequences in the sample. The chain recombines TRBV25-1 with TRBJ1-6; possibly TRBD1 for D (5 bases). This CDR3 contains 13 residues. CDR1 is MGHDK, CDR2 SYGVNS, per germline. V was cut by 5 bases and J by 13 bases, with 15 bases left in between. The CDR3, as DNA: TGTGCCAGCAGTAAGACAGAGAAATCCCCCCTCCACTTT. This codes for CASSKTEKSPLHF.

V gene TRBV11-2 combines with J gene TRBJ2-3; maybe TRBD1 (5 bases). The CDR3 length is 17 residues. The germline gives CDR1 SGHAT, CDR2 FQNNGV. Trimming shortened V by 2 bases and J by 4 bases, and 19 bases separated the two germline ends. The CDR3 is CASSLRVMQGRADTQYF. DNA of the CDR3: TGTGCCAGCAGCTTAAGGGTCATGCAGGGTCGGGCAGATACGCAGTATTTT.

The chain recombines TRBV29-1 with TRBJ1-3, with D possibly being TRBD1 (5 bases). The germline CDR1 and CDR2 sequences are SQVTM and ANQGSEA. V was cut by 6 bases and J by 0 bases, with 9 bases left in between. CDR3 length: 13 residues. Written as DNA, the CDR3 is TGCAGCGTGGCAGGGCGCTCTGGAAACACCATATATTTT. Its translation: CSVAGRSGNTIYF.

The CDR3 region is CASSPMESTGELFF. The DNA for the CDR3 is TGTGCCAGCTCACCAATGGAGAGCACCGGGGAGCTGTTTTTT. The V call is TRBV18, the J call TRBJ2-2; D is unclear. V lost 2 bases and J lost 4, with 8 bases in between. Germline-derived CDR1 and CDR2 are KGHSH and LQKENI. The CDR3 totals 14 residues.

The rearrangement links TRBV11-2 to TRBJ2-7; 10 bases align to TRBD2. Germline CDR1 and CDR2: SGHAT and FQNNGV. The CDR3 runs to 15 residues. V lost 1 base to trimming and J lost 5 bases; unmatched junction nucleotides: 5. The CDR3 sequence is CASSLGAGGLHEQYF. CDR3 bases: TGTGCCAGCAGCTTAGGAGCGGGGGGGCTCCACGAGCAGTACTTC.

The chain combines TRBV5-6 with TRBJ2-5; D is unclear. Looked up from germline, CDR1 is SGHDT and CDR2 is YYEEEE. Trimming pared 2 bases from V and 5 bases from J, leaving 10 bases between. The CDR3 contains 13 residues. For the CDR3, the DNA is TGTGCCAGCAGCTTTGGCGGTCGGGAGACCCAGTACTTC. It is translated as CASSFGGRETQYF. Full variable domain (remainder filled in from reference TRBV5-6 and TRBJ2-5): DAGVTQSPTHLIKTRGQQVTLRCSPKSGHDTVSWYQQALGQGPQFIFQYYEEEERQRGNFPDRFSGHQFPNYSSELNVNALLLGDSALYLCASSFGGRETQYFGPGTRLLVL.

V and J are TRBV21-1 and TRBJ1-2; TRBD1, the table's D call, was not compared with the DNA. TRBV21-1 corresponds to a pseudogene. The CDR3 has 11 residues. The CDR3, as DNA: TGTGCCAGCGGACAGAACTATGGCTACACCTTC. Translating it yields CASGQNYGYTF.

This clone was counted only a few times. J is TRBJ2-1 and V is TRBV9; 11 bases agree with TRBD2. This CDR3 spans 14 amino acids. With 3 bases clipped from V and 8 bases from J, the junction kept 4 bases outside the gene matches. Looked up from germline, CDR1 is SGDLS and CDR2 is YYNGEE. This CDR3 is CASSGIAGGDEQFF. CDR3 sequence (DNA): TGTGCCAGCAGCGGGATAGCGGGGGGGGATGAGCAGTTCTTC.

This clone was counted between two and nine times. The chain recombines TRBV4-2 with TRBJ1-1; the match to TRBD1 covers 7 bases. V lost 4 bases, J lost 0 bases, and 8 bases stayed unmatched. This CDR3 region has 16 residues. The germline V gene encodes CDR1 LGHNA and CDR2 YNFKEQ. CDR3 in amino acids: CASSLGQDNMNTEAFF. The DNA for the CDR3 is TGTGCCAGCAGCCTTGGACAGGATAACATGAACACTGAAGCTTTCTTT.